These T cell receptor beta chains were read from a single sample in a study of cytomegalovirus exposure and HLA in healthy donors. Sequencing was performed with immunoSEQ multiplex PCR; in TCRdb, only in-frame clones are kept and a portion is missing. The data contain approximately 170,000 clones, roughly 79% of them singletons. The material sequenced was PBMCs. Receptors were obtained from a male donor in good health and CMV-seropositive. Both conserved end residues are part of each CDR3. The D gene is left open where the match is weak. Some rows have no size entry. The others give once, few or many, or a class for an expanded clone.

V gene: TRBV5-5
J gene: TRBJ2-7
clone size: NA
D gene: NA
CDR3 protein: CASSPRPYEQYF
CDR3 DNA: TGTGCCAGCAGCCCGCGGCCCTACGAGCAGTACTTC

V gene: TRBV5-1
J gene: TRBJ2-2
clone size: few
D gene: TRBD1
CDR3 protein: CASSLVGTGGTGELFF
CDR3 DNA: TGCGCCAGCAGCTTGGTCGGGACAGGGGGGACCGGGGAGCTGTTTTTT

V gene: TRBV7-2
J gene: TRBJ2-3
clone size: NA
D gene: TRBD1
CDR3 protein: CASSLGFAGGNTQYF
CDR3 DNA: TGTGCCAGCAGCTTAGGATTTGCAGGGGGCAATACGCAGTATTTT

V gene: TRBV7-9
J gene: TRBJ2-6
clone size: NA
D gene: NA
CDR3 protein: CASSFSGASLSGANVLTF
CDR3 DNA: TGTGCCAGCAGCTTCTCAGGGGCTTCGCTATCTGGGGCCAACGTCCTGACTTTC

V gene: TRBV4-2
J gene: TRBJ2-3
clone size: NA
D gene: TRBD2
CDR3 protein: CASSPGLAADTQYF
CDR3 DNA: TGTGCCAGCAGCCCGGGACTAGCGGCAGATACGCAGTATTTT

V gene: TRBV5-1
J gene: TRBJ1-2
clone size: few
D gene: NA
CDR3 protein: CASSPGLAKSNYGYTF
CDR3 DNA: TGCGCCAGCAGCCCCGGACTGGCTAAGAGTAACTATGGCTACACCTTC

V gene: TRBV2
J gene: TRBJ1-1
clone size: NA
D gene: TRBD1
CDR3 protein: CASSEPQGSLMNTEAFF
CDR3 DNA: TGTGCCAGCAGTGAGCCACAGGGGAGCCTAATGAACACTGAAGCTTTCTTT

V gene: TRBV4-1
J gene: TRBJ1-1
clone size: once
D gene: TRBD1
CDR3 protein: CASSQPRDRGLAFF
CDR3 DNA: TGCGCCAGCAGCCAGCCCCGGGACAGGGGGCTGGCTTTCTTT

V gene: TRBV6-5
J gene: TRBJ1-5
clone size: NA
D gene: TRBD1
CDR3 protein: CASSYTGTGGRQPQHF
CDR3 DNA: TGTGCCAGCAGTTACACGGGGACAGGGGGCAGGCAGCCCCAGCATTTT

V gene: TRBV4-2
J gene: TRBJ2-7
clone size: NA
D gene: TRBD2
CDR3 protein: CASSQGDRGGASYEQYF
CDR3 DNA: TGTGCCAGCAGCCAAGGTGATCGCGGGGGGGCCTCCTACGAGCAGTACTTC

V gene: TRBV11-2
J gene: TRBJ2-7
clone size: NA
D gene: TRBD2
CDR3 protein: CASSFSGGSYEQYF
CDR3 DNA: TGTGCCAGCAGCTTTAGCGGGGGGTCCTACGAGCAGTACTTC

V gene: TRBV19
J gene: TRBJ1-2
clone size: NA
D gene: TRBD1
CDR3 protein: CASKAGGNYGYTF
CDR3 DNA: TGTGCCAGTAAAGCAGGGGGCAACTATGGCTACACCTTC

V gene: TRBV5-5
J gene: TRBJ1-1
clone size: NA
D gene: NA
CDR3 protein: CASSPVSGGEAFF
CDR3 DNA: TGTGCCAGCAGTCCTGTCTCGGGGGGTGAAGCTTTCTTT

V gene: TRBV25-1
J gene: TRBJ2-7
clone size: few
D gene: NA
CDR3 protein: CASSGWGESSYEQYF
CDR3 DNA: TGTGCCAGCAGTGGTTGGGGGGAAAGCTCCTACGAGCAGTACTTC

V gene: TRBV5-1
J gene: TRBJ2-5
clone size: once
D gene: NA
CDR3 protein: CASSLDAGIQETQYF
CDR3 DNA: TGCGCCAGCAGCTTGGATGCGGGGATCCAAGAGACCCAGTACTTC

V gene: TRBV5-6
J gene: TRBJ2-2
clone size: NA
D gene: TRBD1
CDR3 protein: CATSDGTGYGSGELFF
CDR3 DNA: TGTGCCACCTCAGATGGGACAGGGTATGGGTCCGGGGAGCTGTTTTTT

V gene: TRBV11-3
J gene: TRBJ2-1
clone size: NA
D gene: NA
CDR3 protein: CASSFGGGNNEQFF
CDR3 DNA: TGTGCCAGCAGCTTCGGTGGGGGGAACAATGAGCAGTTCTTC

V gene: TRBV10-2
J gene: TRBJ2-1
clone size: once
D gene: NA
CDR3 protein: CASSTHLSSYNEQFF
CDR3 DNA: TGCGCCAGCAGTACTCACTTGAGCTCCTACAATGAGCAGTTCTTC

V gene: TRBV2
J gene: TRBJ2-7
clone size: NA
D gene: NA
CDR3 protein: CASLFGRVSYEQYF
CDR3 DNA: TGTGCCAGCCTCTTCGGCAGGGTAAGCTACGAGCAGTACTTC

V gene: TRBV27
J gene: TRBJ2-7
clone size: once
D gene: TRBD2
CDR3 protein: CASREGLAASYEQYF
CDR3 DNA: TGTGCCAGCAGGGAGGGACTAGCGGCTTCCTACGAGCAGTACTTC

V gene: TRBV4-3
J gene: TRBJ2-7
clone size: few
D gene: TRBD2
CDR3 protein: CASSHASGGPDEQYF
CDR3 DNA: TGCGCCAGCAGCCATGCTAGCGGGGGGCCAGACGAGCAGTACTTC

V gene: TRBV6-1
J gene: TRBJ2-1
clone size: NA
D gene: TRBD1
CDR3 protein: CASSVLGGEGHNEQFF
CDR3 DNA: TGTGCCAGCAGTGTACTAGGGGGCGAAGGGCACAATGAGCAGTTCTTC

V gene: TRBV5-1
J gene: TRBJ2-3
clone size: NA
D gene: NA
CDR3 protein: CASSLGGRMPDTQYF
CDR3 DNA: TGCGCCAGCAGCTTGGGGGGCCGTATGCCAGATACGCAGTATTTT

V gene: TRBV2
J gene: TRBJ2-7
clone size: few
D gene: NA
CDR3 protein: CASSAEGLTPSYEQYF
CDR3 DNA: TGTGCCAGCAGTGCGGAGGGGTTGACTCCCTCCTACGAGCAGTACTTC

V gene: TRBV5-4
J gene: TRBJ1-5
clone size: few
D gene: TRBD1
CDR3 protein: CASSLEQGSQHF
CDR3 DNA: TGTGCCAGCAGCTTAGAACAGGGGTCCCAGCATTTT

V gene: TRBV7-6
J gene: TRBJ1-1
clone size: few
D gene: TRBD1
CDR3 protein: CAVGGIRNTEAFF
CDR3 DNA: TGTGCCGTAGGGGGCATCCGGAACACTGAAGCTTTCTTT

V gene: TRBV6-1
J gene: TRBJ2-2
clone size: NA
D gene: NA
CDR3 protein: CASTGGDTGELFF
CDR3 DNA: TGTGCCAGCACTGGCGGGGATACCGGGGAGCTGTTTTTT

V gene: TRBV2
J gene: TRBJ2-5
clone size: NA
D gene: NA
CDR3 protein: CAPEGQDKQETQYF
CDR3 DNA: TGTGCCCCGGAAGGGCAGGACAAACAAGAGACCCAGTACTTC

V gene: TRBV7-8
J gene: TRBJ2-3
clone size: NA
D gene: TRBD2
CDR3 protein: CASSLGTSGGAGTDTQYF
CDR3 DNA: TGTGCCAGCAGCTTAGGGACTAGCGGGGGGGCTGGCACAGATACGCAGTATTTT

V gene: TRBV4-2
J gene: TRBJ2-1
clone size: NA
D gene: NA
CDR3 protein: CASSQSRSNGQFF
CDR3 DNA: TGTGCCAGCAGCCAATCACGTAGCAATGGGCAGTTCTTC

V gene: TRBV2
J gene: TRBJ2-2
clone size: NA
D gene: TRBD1
CDR3 protein: CASSPGRDSSTGELFF
CDR3 DNA: TGTGCCAGCAGTCCCGGACGGGACAGCAGCACCGGGGAGCTGTTTTTT

V gene: TRBV27
J gene: TRBJ1-1
clone size: few
D gene: NA
CDR3 protein: CASSQTGNTEAFF
CDR3 DNA: TGTGCCAGCAGCCAGACAGGAAACACTGAAGCTTTCTTT

V gene: TRBV6-1
J gene: TRBJ1-1
clone size: NA
D gene: TRBD1
CDR3 protein: CASSVDRDRIRRAFF
CDR3 DNA: TGTGCCAGCAGTGTCGACCGGGACAGAATAAGAAGGGCTTTCTTT

V gene: TRBV5-6
J gene: TRBJ2-1
clone size: NA
D gene: NA
CDR3 protein: CASSLGGYNEQFF
CDR3 DNA: TGTGCCAGCAGCTTGGGAGGGTACAATGAGCAGTTCTTC